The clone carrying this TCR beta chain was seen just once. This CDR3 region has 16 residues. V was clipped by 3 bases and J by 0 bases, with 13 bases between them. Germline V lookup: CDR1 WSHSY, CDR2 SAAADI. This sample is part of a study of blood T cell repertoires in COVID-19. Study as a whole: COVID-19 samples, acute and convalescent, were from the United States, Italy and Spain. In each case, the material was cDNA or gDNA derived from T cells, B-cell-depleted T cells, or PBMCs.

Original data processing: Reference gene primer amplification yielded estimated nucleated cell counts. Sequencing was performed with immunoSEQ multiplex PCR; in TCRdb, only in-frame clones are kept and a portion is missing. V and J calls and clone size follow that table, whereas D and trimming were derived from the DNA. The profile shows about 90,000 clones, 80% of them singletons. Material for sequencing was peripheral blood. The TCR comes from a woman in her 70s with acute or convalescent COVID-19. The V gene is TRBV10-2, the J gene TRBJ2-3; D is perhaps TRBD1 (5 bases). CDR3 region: CASSEAGQGSTDTQYF. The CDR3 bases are TGCGCCAGCAGTGAAGCCGGGCAGGGAAGCACAGATACGCAGTATTTT.